This TCR beta chain was retrieved from a study of blood T cell repertoires in COVID-19. Study-level background: From the United States, Italy and Spain came samples of acute and convalescent COVID-19. The cDNA or gDNA used as material had been derived from T cells, B-cell-depleted T cells, or PBMCs.

Authors' analysis steps: Amplification with reference gene primers provided the estimates of nucleated cell counts. Assay used: immunoSEQ multiplex PCR; TCRdb lists only in-frame clones, some missing. V and J calls and clone size are those listed in that table; D and trimming were worked out from the DNA. The data show approximately 460,000 clones, with roughly 89% seen just once and 0.8% to 0.9% held by the top ten. One Seattle source followed patients from active infection through their disease course. V gave up 7 bases and J gave up 5 bases; unmatched junction bases: 5. CDR3 length equals 12 residues. Germline loops: CDR1 SGHNT, CDR2 YYREEE (reference sequence).

The rearrangement joins TRBV5-4 to TRBJ2-7; 8 bases align to TRBD2. Sequencing was carried out using peripheral blood. This sequence originates from a man aged 18 to 35 with COVID-19, enrolled during active disease. The CDR3 loop is CASWGLGNEQYF. The CDR3, as DNA: TGTGCCAGCTGGGGACTAGGGAACGAGCAGTACTTC. Together with reference TRBV5-4 and TRBJ2-7, the CDR3 gives the full variable domain: ETGVTQSPTHLIKTRGQQVTLRCSSQSGHNTVSWYQQALGQGPQFIFQYYREEENGRGNFPPRFSGLQFPNYSSELNVNALELDDSALYLCASWGLGNEQYFGPGTRLTVT.